This TCR beta chain comes out of a study of molecular identifiers for immune sequencing clone quantification. Study results and caveats: Reportedly, one cell's Jurkat TCR RNA was detected within 1,100,000 naive CD8 cells. Highly expanded clone sizes could be underestimated by identical TCR molecules sharing a barcode.

The CDR3 runs to 14 residues. Trimming took 3 bases from V and 5 from J; bases not matched to a gene: 3. Looked up from germline, CDR1 is SGHTA and CDR2 is FQGNSA. This clonotype was recorded many times. Its target is not known. Libraries of naive CD8 cells were prepared from around 20,000 to 1,000,000 sorted cells using 10%, 30% or 50% RNA. It was with previously described methods and listed TCR primers that bulk TCR libraries were made. TCRdb reprocessed the PCR reads via MiXCR and lists one record per CDR3 protein. The sample has nearly 650,000 distinct CDR3 sequences, roughly 25% seen once. The specimen was naive CD8+ T cells from blood, with Jurkat cell RNA spiked in. The subset: FACS-sorted CD8+CD4-CCR7+CD45RA+ naive T cells. The chain combines TRBV7-2 with TRBJ2-3, with 9 bases that match TRBD2. The clonotype was recovered from a human donor in good health. Some libraries in this study had Jurkat cell RNA spiked in. The CDR3, as DNA: TGTGCCAGCAGCTTCGGACTAGCGATAGATACGCAGTATTTT. Amino acids: CASSFGLAIDTQYF.